This T cell receptor beta chain was identified in a study of cytomegalovirus exposure and HLA in healthy donors. Concerning this clone: Its target is not known.

The length of the CDR3 is 14 residues. The germline gives CDR1 SGHRS, CDR2 YFSETQ. With V trimmed by 3 bases and J by 6 bases, 7 bases remained unmatched. Participants comprised healthy donors of bone marrow. The PCR used 60 Vbeta and 13 Jbeta primers. Clones were read by immunoSEQ multiplex PCR, and TCRdb kept only the in-frame ones, dropping some. The data show tens of thousands of clones, with roughly two thirds seen just once and about 2.3% held by the top ten. Findings and caveats of the study: A later analysis associated around 17,000 TCR beta sequences with HLA alleles at a 0.05 false discovery rate. Common viral pathogens seemed to be connected with several of the most significant clusters, according to a later analysis.

Sequenced sample: PBMCs. The chain recombines TRBV5-1 with TRBJ1-2; 8 bases align to TRBD1. The sequence was obtained from a human donor in good health. In DNA form, the CDR3 reads TGCGCCAGCAGCTCCGCCGGGACAGGAAATGGCTACACCTTC. Protein product: CASSSAGTGNGYTF.